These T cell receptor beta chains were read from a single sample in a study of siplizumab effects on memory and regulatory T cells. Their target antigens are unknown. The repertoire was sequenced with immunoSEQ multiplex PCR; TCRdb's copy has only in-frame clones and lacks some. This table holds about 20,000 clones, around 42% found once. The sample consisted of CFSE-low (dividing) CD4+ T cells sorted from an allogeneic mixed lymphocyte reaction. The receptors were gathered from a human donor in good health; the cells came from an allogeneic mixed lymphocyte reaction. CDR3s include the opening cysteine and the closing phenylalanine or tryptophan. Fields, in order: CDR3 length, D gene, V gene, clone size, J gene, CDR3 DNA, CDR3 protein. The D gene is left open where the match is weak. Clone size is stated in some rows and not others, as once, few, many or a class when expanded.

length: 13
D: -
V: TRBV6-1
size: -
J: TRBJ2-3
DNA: TGTGCCAGCAGTGAGGTTAGCCCAGATACGCAGTATTTT
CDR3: CASSEVSPDTQYF

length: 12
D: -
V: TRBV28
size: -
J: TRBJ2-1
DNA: TGTGCCAGCCTTAGCTCCTACAATGAGCAGTTCTTC
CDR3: CASLSSYNEQFF

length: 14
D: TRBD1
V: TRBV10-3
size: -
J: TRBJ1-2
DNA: TGTGCCATCAGTGACCCCGGGACAGGGGACGGCTACACCTTC
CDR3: CAISDPGTGDGYTF

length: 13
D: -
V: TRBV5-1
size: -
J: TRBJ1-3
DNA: TGCGCCAGCAGCTTGGGTTCTGGAAACACCATATATTTT
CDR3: CASSLGSGNTIYF

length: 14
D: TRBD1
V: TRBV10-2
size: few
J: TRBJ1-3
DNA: TGCGCCAGCAGTGAGACAGGGGGCGTAAACACCATATATTTT
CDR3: CASSETGGVNTIYF

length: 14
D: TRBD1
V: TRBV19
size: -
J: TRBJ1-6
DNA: TGTGCCAGTAGTATACAGGGGGTGACTTCACCCCTCCACTTT
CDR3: CASSIQGVTSPLHF

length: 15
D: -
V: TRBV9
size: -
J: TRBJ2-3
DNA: TGTGCCAGCAGCTTAGATCCGGGGAGCACAGATACGCAGTATTTT
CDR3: CASSLDPGSTDTQYF

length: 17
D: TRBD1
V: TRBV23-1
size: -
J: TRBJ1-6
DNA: TGCGCCAGCAGTCAGCTACCTCCGGGACAGAATAATTCACCCCTCCACTTT
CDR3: CASSQLPPGQNNSPLHF

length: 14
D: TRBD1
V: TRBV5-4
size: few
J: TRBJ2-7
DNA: TGTGCCAGCAGCCGGACAGGGTCCCCCTACGAGCAGTACTTC
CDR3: CASSRTGSPYEQYF

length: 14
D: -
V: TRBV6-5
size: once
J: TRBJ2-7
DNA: TGTGCCAGCAGTTACGTCGCGGGTTCCTACGAGCAGTACTTC
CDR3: CASSYVAGSYEQYF

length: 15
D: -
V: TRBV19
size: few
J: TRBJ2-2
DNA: TGTGCCAGTAGTGCCTGGGGGGTTGGGACCGGGGAGCTGTTTTTT
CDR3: CASSAWGVGTGELFF

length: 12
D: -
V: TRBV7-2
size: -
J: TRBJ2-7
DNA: TGTGCCAGCAGCCAGAGCTCCTACGAGCAGTACTTC
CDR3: CASSQSSYEQYF

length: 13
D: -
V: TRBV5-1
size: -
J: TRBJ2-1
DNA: TGCGCCAGCAGCTTGGACAGGGACAATGAGCAGTTCTTC
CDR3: CASSLDRDNEQFF

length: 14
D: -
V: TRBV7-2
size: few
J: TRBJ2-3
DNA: TGTGCCAGCAGGACGGCAGGGAGTACAGATACGCAGTATTTT
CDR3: CASRTAGSTDTQYF

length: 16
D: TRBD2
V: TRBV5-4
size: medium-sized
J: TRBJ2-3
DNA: TGTGCCAGCAGCTTGAGCGGCGGGGGGCGCACAGATACGCAGTATTTT
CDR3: CASSLSGGGRTDTQYF

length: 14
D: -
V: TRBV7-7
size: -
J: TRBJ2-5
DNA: TGTGCCAGCAGCTTAGACAGGGGAGGGGAGACCCAGTACTTC
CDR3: CASSLDRGGETQYF

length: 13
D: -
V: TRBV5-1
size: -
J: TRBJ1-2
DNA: TGCGCCAGCAGCTTGACGGACGGATCGGGCTACACCTTC
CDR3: CASSLTDGSGYTF

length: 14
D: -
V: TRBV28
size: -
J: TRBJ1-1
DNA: TGTGCCAGCAGTTTAGGGGGGCGGCACACTGAAGCTTTCTTT
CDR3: CASSLGGRHTEAFF

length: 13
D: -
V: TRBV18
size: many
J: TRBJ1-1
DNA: TGTGCCAGCTCACCAGACCTGAACACTGAAGCTTTCTTT
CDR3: CASSPDLNTEAFF

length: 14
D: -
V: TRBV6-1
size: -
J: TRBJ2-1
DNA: TGTGCCAGCATTAGGGGAGGCCCTTACAATGAGCAGTTCTTC
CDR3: CASIRGGPYNEQFF

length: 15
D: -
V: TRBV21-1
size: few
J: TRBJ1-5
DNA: TGTGCCAGCAGCAAAACCAGCCGGCAGGAGCAGCCCCAGCATTTT
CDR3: CASSKTSRQEQPQHF

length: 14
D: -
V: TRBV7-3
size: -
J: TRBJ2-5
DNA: TGTGCCAGCAGCTTAGGAATAGGGCAAGAGACCCAGTACTTC
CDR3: CASSLGIGQETQYF

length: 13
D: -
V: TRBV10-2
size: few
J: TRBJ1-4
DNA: TGCGCCAGCAGTGCTTGGAATAATGAAAAACTGTTTTTT
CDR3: CASSAWNNEKLFF

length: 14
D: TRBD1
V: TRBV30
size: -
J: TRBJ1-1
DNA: TGTGCCTGGAGGCCCCCCGGGACAGTCGGTGAAGCTTTCTTT
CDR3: CAWRPPGTVGEAFF

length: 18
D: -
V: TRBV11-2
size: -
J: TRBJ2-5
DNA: TGTGCCAGCAGCTTAGGGTTGCGAGGTTCCGGGTTGGGAGAGACCCAGTACTTC
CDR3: CASSLGLRGSGLGETQYF

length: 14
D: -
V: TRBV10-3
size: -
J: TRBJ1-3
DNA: TGTGCCACCTCGGGGATAAGCTCTGGAAACACCATATATTTT
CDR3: CATSGISSGNTIYF

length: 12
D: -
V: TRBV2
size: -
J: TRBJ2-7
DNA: TGTGCCAGCAGTGAAGAGTCCTACGAGCAGTACTTC
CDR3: CASSEESYEQYF

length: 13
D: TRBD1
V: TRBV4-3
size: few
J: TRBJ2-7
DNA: TGCGCCAGCAGCCTGCGGACAGGATGGGAGCAGTACTTC
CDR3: CASSLRTGWEQYF

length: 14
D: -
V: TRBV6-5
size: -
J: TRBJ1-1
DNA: TGTGCCAGCAGCCCCGACGGTATGAACACTGAAGCTTTCTTT
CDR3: CASSPDGMNTEAFF

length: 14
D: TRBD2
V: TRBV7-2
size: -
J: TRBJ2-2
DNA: TGTGCCAGCACTAGCGGGGGGCACACCGGGGAGCTGTTTTTT
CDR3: CASTSGGHTGELFF

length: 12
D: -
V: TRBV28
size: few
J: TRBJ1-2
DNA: TGTGCCAGCAGTTTCCTTGACAGGAGGTACACCTTC
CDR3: CASSFLDRRYTF

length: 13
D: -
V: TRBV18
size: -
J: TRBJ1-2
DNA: TGTGCCAGCTCACCGGGACAAAACTATGGCTACACCTTC
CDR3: CASSPGQNYGYTF

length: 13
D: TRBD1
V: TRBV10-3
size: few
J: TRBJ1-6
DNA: TGTGCCACCGACAGGGGGCAAAATTCACCCCTCCACTTT
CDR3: CATDRGQNSPLHF

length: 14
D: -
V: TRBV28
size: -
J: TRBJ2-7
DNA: TGTGCCAGCAGCCTAACCGTCACAGGCTTCACGCAGTACTTC
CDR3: CASSLTVTGFTQYF

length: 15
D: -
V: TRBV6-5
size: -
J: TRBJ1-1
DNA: TGTGCCAGCAGACGCCAAGGGTCGGGGGCGAGTGGGGCTTTCTTT
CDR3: CASRRQGSGASGAFF

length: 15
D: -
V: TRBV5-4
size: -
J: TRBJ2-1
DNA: TGTGCCAGCAGCCGGAACAGGGTAACCTACAATGAGCAGTTCTTC
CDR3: CASSRNRVTYNEQFF

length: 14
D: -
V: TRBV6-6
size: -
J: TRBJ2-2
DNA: TGTGCCAGCAGTTACTCTGGGAACACCGGGGAGCTGTTTTTT
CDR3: CASSYSGNTGELFF

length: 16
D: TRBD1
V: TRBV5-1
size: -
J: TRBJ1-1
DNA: TGCGCCAGCAGCCCGTCGACAGGGTGGATGAACACTGAAGCTTTCTTT
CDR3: CASSPSTGWMNTEAFF

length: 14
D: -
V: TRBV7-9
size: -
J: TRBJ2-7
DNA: TGTGCCAGCAGCTTTACCCAGAGCTCCTACGAGCAGTACTTC
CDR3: CASSFTQSSYEQYF

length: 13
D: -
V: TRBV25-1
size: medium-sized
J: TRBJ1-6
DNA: TGTGCCAGCCTAGGGCCCGGGGGGTCACCCCTCCACTTT
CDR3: CASLGPGGSPLHF

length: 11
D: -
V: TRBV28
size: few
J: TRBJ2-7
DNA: TGTGCCAGCAGTGTACTCTACGAGCAGTACTTC
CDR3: CASSVLYEQYF

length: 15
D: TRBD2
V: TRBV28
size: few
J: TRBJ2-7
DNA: TGTGCCAGCAGTTCCCACCTAGCGGGAGCATACGAGCAGTACTTC
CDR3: CASSSHLAGAYEQYF

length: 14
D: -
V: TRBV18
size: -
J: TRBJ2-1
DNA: TGTGCCAGCTCACCGGACCTCACGGCTCCTGAGCAGTTCTTC
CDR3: CASSPDLTAPEQFF

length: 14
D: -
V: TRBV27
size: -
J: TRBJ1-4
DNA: TGTGCCAGCAGTTTTGGGGTGGCGGGGGAAAAACTGTTTTTT
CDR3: CASSFGVAGEKLFF

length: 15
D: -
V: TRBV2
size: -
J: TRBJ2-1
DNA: TGTGCCAGCAGTGAATGGGGGAGTATCTACAATGAGCAGTTCTTC
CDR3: CASSEWGSIYNEQFF